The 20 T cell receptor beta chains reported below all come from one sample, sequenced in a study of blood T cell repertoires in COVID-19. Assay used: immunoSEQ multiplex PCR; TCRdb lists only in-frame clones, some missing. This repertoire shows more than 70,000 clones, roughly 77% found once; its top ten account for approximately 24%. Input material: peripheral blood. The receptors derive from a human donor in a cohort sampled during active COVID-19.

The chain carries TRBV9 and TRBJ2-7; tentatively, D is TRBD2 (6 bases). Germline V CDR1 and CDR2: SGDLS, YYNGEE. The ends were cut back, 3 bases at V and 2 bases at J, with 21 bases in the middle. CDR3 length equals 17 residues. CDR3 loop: CASSAASGTGEAYEQYF. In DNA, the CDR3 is TGTGCCAGCAGCGCCGCCTCAGGGACGGGGGAAGCCTACGAGCAGTACTTC.

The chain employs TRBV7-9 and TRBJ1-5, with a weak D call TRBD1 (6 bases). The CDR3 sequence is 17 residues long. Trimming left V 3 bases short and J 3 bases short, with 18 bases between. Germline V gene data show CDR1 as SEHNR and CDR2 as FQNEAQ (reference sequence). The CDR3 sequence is CASSFGTGGRVNQPQHF. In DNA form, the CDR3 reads TGTGCCAGCAGCTTTGGGACCGGGGGGCGCGTCAATCAGCCCCAGCATTTT.

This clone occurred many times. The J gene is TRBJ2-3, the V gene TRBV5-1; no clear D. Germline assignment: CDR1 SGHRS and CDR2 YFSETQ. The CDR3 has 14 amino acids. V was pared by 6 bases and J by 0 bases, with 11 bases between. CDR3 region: CASTLFPSTDTQYF. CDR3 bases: TGCGCCAGCACCCTCTTTCCGAGCACAGATACGCAGTATTTT.

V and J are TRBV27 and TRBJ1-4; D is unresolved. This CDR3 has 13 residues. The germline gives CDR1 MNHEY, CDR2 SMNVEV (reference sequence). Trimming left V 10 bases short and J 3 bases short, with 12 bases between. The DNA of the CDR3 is TGTGCCACCCGGCGGACTTCTAATGAAAAACTGTTTTTT. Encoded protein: CATRRTSNEKLFF.

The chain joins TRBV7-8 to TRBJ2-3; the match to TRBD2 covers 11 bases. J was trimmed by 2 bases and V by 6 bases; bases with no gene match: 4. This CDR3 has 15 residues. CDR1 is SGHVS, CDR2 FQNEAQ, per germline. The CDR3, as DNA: TGTGCCAGCAGTCGTAGCGGGAGGGCCACAGATACGCAGTATTTT. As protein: CASSRSGRATDTQYF.

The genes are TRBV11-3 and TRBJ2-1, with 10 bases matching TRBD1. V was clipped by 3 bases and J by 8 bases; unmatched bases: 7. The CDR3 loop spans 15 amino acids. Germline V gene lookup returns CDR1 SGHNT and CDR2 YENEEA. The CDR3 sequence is CASSFRDRGVDEQFF. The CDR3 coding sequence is TGTGCCAGCAGCTTCCGGGACAGGGGAGTCGATGAGCAGTTCTTC.

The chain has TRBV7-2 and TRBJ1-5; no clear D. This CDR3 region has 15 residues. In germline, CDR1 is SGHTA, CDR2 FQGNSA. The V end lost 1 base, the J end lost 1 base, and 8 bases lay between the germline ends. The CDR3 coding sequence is TGTGCCAGCAGCTTAGAACGGAGGAGCAATCAGCCCCAGCATTTT. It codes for CASSLERRSNQPQHF.

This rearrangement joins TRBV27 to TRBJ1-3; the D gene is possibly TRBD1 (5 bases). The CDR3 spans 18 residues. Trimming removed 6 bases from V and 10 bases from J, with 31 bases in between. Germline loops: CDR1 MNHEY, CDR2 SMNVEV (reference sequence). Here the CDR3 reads CASSPIWDKSGKSRTIYF. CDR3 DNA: TGTGCCAGCAGCCCGATTTGGGATAAATCAGGGAAGTCGAGAACCATATATTTT.

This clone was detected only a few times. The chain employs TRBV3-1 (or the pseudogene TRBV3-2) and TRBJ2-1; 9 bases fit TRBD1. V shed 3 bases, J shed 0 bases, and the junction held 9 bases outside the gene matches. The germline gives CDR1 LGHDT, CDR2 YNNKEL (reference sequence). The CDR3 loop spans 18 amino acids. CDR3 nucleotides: TGTGCCAGCAGCCAGACAGTGGGGACAGGGACCTCCTACAATGAGCAGTTCTTC. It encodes CASSQTVGTGTSYNEQFF.

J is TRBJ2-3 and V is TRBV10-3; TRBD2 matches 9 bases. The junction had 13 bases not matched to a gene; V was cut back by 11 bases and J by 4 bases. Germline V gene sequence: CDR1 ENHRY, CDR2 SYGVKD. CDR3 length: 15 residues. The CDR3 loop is CASSGGAGGPDTQYF. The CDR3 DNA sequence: TGTGCCTCATCCGGCGGGGCGGGAGGGCCAGATACGCAGTATTTT.

CDR3 bases: TGCGCCAATAATACAGGGGCCAGGTACTTC. Amino acid sequence: CANNTGARYF. This chain links TRBV23-1 with TRBJ2-4, with TRBD1 matching over 7 bases. TRBV23-1 is treated as an ORF (open reading frame) with a function not yet certain. V shed 10 bases, J shed 15 bases, and the junction held 9 bases outside the gene matches. The CDR3 runs 10 residues.

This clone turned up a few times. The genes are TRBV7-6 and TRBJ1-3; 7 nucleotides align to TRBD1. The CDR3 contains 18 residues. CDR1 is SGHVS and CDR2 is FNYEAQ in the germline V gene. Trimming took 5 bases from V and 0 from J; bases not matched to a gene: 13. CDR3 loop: CASSPVEGQVRSGNTIYF. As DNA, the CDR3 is TGTGCCAGCAGCCCAGTGGAAGGACAGGTACGCTCTGGAAACACCATATATTTT.

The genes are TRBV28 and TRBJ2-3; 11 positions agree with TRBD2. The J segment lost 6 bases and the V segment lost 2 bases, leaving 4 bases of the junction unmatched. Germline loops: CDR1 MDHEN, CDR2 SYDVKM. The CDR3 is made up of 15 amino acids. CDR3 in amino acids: CASSLRGLAADTQYF. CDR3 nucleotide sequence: TGTGCCAGCAGTTTAAGGGGACTAGCGGCTGATACGCAGTATTTT.

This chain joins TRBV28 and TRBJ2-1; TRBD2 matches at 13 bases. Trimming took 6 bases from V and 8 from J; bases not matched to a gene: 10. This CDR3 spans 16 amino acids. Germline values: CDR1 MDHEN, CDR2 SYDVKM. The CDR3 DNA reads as TGTGCCAGCAGAGGACGAGGGACTAGCGGGAACGATGAGCAGTTCTTC. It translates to CASRGRGTSGNDEQFF.

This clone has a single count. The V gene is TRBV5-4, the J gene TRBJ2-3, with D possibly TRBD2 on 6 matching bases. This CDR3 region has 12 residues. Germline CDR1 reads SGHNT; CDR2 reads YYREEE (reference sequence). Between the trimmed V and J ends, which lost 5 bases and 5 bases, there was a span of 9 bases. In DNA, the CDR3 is TGTGCCAGCAGTCTGGGGGGAGATACGCAGTATTTT. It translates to CASSLGGDTQYF.

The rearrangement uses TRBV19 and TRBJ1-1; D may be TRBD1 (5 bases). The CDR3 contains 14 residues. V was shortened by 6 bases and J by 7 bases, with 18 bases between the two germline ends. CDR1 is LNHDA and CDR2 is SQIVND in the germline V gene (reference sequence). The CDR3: CASRKQAPADEAFF. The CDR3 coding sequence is TGTGCCAGTAGAAAACAGGCTCCCGCCGATGAAGCTTTCTTT.

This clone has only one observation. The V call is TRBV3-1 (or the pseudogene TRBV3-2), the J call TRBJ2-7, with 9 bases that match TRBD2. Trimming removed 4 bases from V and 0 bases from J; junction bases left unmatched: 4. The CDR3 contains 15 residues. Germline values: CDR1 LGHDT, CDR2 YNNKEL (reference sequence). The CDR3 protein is CASSLAGVDSYEQYF. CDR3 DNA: TGTGCCAGCAGCCTAGCGGGAGTCGACTCCTACGAGCAGTACTTC.

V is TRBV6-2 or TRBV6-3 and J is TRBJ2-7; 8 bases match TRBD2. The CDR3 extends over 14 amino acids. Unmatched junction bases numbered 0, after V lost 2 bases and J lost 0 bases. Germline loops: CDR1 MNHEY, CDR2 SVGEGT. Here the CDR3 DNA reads TGTGCCAGCAGTTACGGGACTAGCTCCTACGAGCAGTACTTC. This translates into CASSYGTSSYEQYF.

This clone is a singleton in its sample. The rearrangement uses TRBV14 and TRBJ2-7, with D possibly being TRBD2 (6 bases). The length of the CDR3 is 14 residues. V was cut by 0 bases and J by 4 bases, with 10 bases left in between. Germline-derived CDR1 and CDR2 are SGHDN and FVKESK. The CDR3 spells CASSQEKAGYEQYF. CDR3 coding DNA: TGTGCCAGCAGCCAAGAAAAGGCGGGGTACGAGCAGTACTTC. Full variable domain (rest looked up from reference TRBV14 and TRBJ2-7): EAGVTQFPSHSVIEKGQTVTLRCDPISGHDNLYWYRRVMGKEIKFLLHFVKESKQDESGMPNNRFLAERTGGTYSTLKVQPAELEDSGVYFCASSQEKAGYEQYFGPGTRLTVT.

The CDR3 nucleotides are TGTGCCAGCAGTGAAGAAACTAGCGGTCTCGGGAATGAGCAGTTCTTC. It translates to CASSEETSGLGNEQFF. The gene calls are TRBV2 and TRBJ2-1, with 8 bases that match TRBD2. In germline, CDR1 is SNHLY, CDR2 FYNNEI. The trim removed 1 base at V and 7 bases at J, leaving 9 bases unmatched. There are 16 residues in the CDR3.